This T cell receptor (beta chain) was obtained from a study of monozygotic twins with cystic fibrosis. Study background: Library input was approximately 2.7 micrograms of fragmented DNA, with approximately 16 PCR cycles. Study findings and constraints: In this small cohort, shared CDR3 numbers showed no association with age, concordance or disease severity.

The count of this clone is one. Its specificity is unknown. CDR3 length: 18 residues. The germline CDR1 and CDR2 sequences are SGHVS and FNYEAQ. Unmatched junction bases numbered 8, after V lost 3 bases and J lost 2 bases. The data were produced by immunoSEQ multiplex PCR, yet TCRdb's version contains in-frame clones alone and is incomplete. The sample lists 18,000 or so clones; about 90% were seen once. The chain recombines TRBV7-6 with TRBJ2-3, with 13 bases matching TRBD2. The source material was blood. The receptor's source is a girl aged 2 to 10 with cystic fibrosis. CDR3 sequence reads: CASSLGDGLAGDTDTQYF. In DNA, the CDR3 is TGTGCCAGCAGCTTGGGGGACGGACTAGCGGGGGACACAGATACGCAGTATTTT. Filled out from reference TRBV7-6 and TRBJ2-3, the complete variable domain reads GAGVSQSPRYKVTKRGQDVALRCDPISGHVSLYWYRQALGQGPEFLTYFNYEAQQDKSGLPNDRFSAERPEGSISTLTIQRTEQRDSAMYRCASSLGDGLAGDTDTQYFGPGTRLTVL.